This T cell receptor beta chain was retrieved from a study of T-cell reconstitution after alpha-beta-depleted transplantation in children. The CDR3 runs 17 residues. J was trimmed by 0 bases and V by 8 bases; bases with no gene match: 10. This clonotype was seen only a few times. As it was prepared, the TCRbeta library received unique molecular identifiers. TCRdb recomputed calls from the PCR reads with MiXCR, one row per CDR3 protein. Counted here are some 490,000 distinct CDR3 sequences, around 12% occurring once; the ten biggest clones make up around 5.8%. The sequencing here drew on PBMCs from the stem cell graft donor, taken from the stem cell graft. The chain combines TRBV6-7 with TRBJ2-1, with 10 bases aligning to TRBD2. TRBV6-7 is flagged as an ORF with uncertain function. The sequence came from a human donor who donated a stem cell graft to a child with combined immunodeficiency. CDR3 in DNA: TGTGCCAGCGGGCAGACTAGCGGGTTGGTCTCCTACAATGAGCAGTTCTTC. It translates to CASGQTSGLVSYNEQFF.